One and the same sample provided the 9 T cell receptor beta chains below, sequenced in a study of T-cell memory formation after mild COVID-19 (dated by TCRdb to 2020 to 2022). Library construction relied on 5' RACE. Sequencing instrument: Illumina NovaSeq 6000. TCRdb passed the public sequencing reads through fastp at Q25 and MiXCR, retaining productive beta sequences. Each entry is one CDR3 protein sequence, shown with its most common DNA and genes. The sample records about 400,000 distinct CDR3 sequences, about a sixth of which are singletons. 20% to 25% of the sample belongs to the ten largest clones. Sequencing used PBMCs or a T cell subset sorted from them (not recorded which). Receptor source: a man younger than 35 who had mild COVID-19 (a few samples of this study predate the infection). The sample titles of this study are shuffled in the database, so cell type and time point are left out; the donor was told from shared clones.

The gene calls are TRBV4-3 and TRBJ2-7, with a tentative D call TRBD2 (7 bases). The CDR3 covers 17 residues. In germline, CDR1 is LGHNA, CDR2 YSLEER. Deletions cut 4 bases from V and 6 bases from J, with 25 bases between. CDR3 sequence reads: CASSPGGRGRILSEQYF. In DNA form, the CDR3 reads TGCGCCAGCAGCCCCGGGGGGCGCGGGCGTATCCTCTCCGAGCAGTACTTC.

In its sample, this clonotype was seen a few times. CDR3 sequence reads: CASSLSGREQFF. CDR3 DNA sequence: TGTGCCAGCAGTTTGAGTGGGCGAGAGCAGTTCTTC. The chain recombines TRBV28 with TRBJ2-1; D remains unclear. The V end lost 3 bases, the J end lost 10 bases, and 10 bases lay between the germline ends. The CDR3 totals 12 residues. Germline lookup yields CDR1 MDHEN and CDR2 SYDVKM.

The chain combines TRBV27 with TRBJ2-1; TRBD1 might be the D (6 bases). CDR3 size: 13 residues. Germline-derived CDR1 and CDR2 are MNHEY and SMNVEV (reference sequence). V was shortened by 5 bases and J by 11 bases, with 16 bases between the two germline ends. The CDR3 nucleotides are TGTGCCAGCAGTCGCATAGGGGGAATGAAGCAGTTCTTC. It translates to CASSRIGGMKQFF.

This chain links TRBV7-8 with TRBJ1-1; D call uncertain. Germline V gives CDR1 SGHVS, CDR2 FQNEAQ. V gave up 4 bases and J gave up 3 bases, with 9 bases separating them. The CDR3 totals 13 residues. CDR3 in amino acids: CASSSYSYTEAFF. The DNA for the CDR3 is TGTGCCAGCAGCTCCTATAGTTACACTGAAGCTTTCTTT. The complete variable domain, with remaining parts taken from reference TRBV7-8 and TRBJ1-1, reads GAGVSQSPRYKVAKRGQDVALRCDPISGHVSLFWYQQALGQGPEFLTYFQNEAQLDKSGLPSDRFFAERPEGSVSTLKIQRTQQEDSAVYLCASSSYSYTEAFFGQGTRLTVV.

This clonotype was recorded many times. This chain links TRBV7-2 with TRBJ2-3, with D unclear. The V and J ends lost 1 base and 2 bases respectively, with 13 bases between them. This CDR3 spans 16 amino acids. Germline-derived CDR1 and CDR2 are SGHTA and FQGNSA. The CDR3 sequence is CASSLDSYRATDTQYF. As DNA, the CDR3 is TGTGCCAGCAGCTTAGACTCTTATCGAGCCACAGATACGCAGTATTTT.

This clonotype was recorded a few times. The J gene is TRBJ2-7, the V gene TRBV5-6; D remains ambiguous. The germline V and J ends were trimmed by 1 base and 4 bases, with 3 bases remaining between them. The length of the CDR3 is 11 residues. Germline V CDR1 and CDR2: SGHDT, YYEEEE. The CDR3, as DNA: TGTGCCAGCAGCTTGAAATACGAGCAGTACTTC. The encoded protein is CASSLKYEQYF.

This clonotype was observed a handful of times. The chain uses TRBV28 and TRBJ2-3, with TRBD1 matching 7 bases. CDR1 and CDR2 (germline): MDHEN, SYDVKM. Trimming took 8 bases from V and 5 from J; bases not matched to a gene: 7. The CDR3 is 13 residues long. The CDR3 coding sequence is TGTGCCAGCGAGACAGGGCAAATAGATACGCAGTATTTT. Translated: CASETGQIDTQYF.

CDR3 region: CASAWKGGDYNEQFF. The CDR3 DNA sequence: TGTGCCAGCGCCTGGAAGGGGGGGGATTACAATGAGCAGTTCTTC. V is TRBV27 and J is TRBJ2-1, with a tentative D call TRBD2 (7 bases). Germline V gene sequence: CDR1 MNHEY, CDR2 SMNVEV (reference sequence). Trimming cost V 8 bases and J 4 bases, with 18 bases left between them. CDR3 size: 15 residues.

The chain has TRBV2 and TRBJ2-7; D call uncertain. The CDR3 is 12 amino acids. With 0 bases removed from V and 6 bases from J, the gap between germline ends came to 6 bases. The germline CDR1 and CDR2 sequences are SNHLY and FYNNEI. The CDR3: CASSEAAAEQYV. The CDR3 DNA reads TGTGCCAGCAGTGAAGCGGCGGCCGAGCAGTACGTC.